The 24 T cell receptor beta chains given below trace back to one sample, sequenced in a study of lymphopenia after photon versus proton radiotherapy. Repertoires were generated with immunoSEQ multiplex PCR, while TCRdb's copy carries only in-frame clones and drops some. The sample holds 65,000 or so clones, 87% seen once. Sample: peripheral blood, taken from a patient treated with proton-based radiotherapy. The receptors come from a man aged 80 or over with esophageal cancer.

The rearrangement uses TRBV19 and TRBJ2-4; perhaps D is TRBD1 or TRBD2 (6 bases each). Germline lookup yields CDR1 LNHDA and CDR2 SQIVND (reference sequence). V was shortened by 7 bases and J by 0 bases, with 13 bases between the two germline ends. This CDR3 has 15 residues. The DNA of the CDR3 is TGTGCCAGTAATATGAGGGGGGCAGCCAAAAACATTCAGTACTTC. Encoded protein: CASNMRGAAKNIQYF.

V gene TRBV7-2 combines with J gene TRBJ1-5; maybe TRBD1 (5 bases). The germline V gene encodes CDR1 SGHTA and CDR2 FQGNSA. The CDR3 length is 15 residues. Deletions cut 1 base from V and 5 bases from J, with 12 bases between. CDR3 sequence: CASSLGDLRDQPQHF. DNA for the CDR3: TGTGCCAGCAGCTTAGGGGACCTCCGGGATCAGCCCCAGCATTTT.

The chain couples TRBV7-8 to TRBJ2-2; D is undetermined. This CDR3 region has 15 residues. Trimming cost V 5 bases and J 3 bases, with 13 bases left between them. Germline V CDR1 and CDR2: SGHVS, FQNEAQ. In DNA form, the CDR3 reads TGTGCCAGCAGCCCAAGTAACGGCCACACCGGGGAGCTGTTTTTT. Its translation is CASSPSNGHTGELFF.

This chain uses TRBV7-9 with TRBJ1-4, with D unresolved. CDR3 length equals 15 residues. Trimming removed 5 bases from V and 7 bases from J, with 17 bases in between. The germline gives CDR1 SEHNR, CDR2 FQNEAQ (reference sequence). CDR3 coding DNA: TGTGCCAGCAGCGCAGGAAGGGCATCGGGTGAAAAACTGTTTTTT. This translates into CASSAGRASGEKLFF.

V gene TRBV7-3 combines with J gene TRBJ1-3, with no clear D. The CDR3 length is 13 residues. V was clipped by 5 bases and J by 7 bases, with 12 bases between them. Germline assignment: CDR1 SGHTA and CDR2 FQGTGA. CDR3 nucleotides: TGTGCCAGCAGCCTCAGCCGCTTCAACACCATATATTTT. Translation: CASSLSRFNTIYF.

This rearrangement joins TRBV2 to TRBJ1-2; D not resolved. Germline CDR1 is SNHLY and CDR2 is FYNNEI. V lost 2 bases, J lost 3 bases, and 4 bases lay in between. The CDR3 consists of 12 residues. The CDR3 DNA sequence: TGTGCCAGCAGTGAACGGGACTATGGCTACACCTTC. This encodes CASSERDYGYTF.

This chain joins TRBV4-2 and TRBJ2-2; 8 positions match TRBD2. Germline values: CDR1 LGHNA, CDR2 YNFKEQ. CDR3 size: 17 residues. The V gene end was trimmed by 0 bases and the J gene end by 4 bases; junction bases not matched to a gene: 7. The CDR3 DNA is TGTGCCAGCAGCCAAGAACTGGGACTAGACTTCACCGGGGAGCTGTTTTTT. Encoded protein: CASSQELGLDFTGELFF.

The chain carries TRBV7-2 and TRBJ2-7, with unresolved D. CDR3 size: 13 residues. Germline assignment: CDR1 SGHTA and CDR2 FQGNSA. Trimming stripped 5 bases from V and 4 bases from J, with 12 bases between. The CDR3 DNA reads TGTGCCAGCAGCCCGGACCGGAGTTACGAGCAGTACTTC. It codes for CASSPDRSYEQYF.

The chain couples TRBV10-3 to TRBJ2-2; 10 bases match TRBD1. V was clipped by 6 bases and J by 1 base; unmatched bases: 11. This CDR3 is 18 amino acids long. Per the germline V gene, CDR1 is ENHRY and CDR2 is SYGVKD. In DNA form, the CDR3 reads TGTGCCATCAGCCCCGGGACAGGGGCTTCCAGGAACACCGGGGAGCTGTTTTTT. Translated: CAISPGTGASRNTGELFF.

The chain's CDR3 is CASARGEGVTGELFF. The DNA for the CDR3 is TGTGCTAGTGCCCGTGGGGAGGGAGTAACCGGGGAGCTGTTTTTT. V and J are TRBV12-5 and TRBJ2-2; 7 nucleotides align to TRBD2. V trimming: 7 bases; J trimming: 5 bases; junction bases outside the gene matches: 10. There are 15 residues in the CDR3. The germline gives CDR1 LGHNT, CDR2 FRNRAP.

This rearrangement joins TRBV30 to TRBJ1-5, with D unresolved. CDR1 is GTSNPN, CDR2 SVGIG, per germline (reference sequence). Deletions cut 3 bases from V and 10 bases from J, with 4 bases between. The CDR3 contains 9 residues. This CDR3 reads CAWSRPQHF. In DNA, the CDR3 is TGTGCCTGGAGCAGACCCCAGCATTTT.

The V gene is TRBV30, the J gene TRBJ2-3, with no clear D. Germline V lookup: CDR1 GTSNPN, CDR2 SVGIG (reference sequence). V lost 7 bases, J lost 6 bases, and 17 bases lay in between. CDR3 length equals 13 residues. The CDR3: CAFIHRSSDTQYF. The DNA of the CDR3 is TGTGCCTTTATTCATAGATCTTCGGATACGCAGTATTTT. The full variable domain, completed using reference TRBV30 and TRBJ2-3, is SQTIHQWPATLVQPVGSPLSLECTVEGTSNPNLYWYRQAAGRGLQLLFYSVGIGQISSEVPQNLSASRPQDRQFILSSKKLLLSDSGFYLCAFIHRSSDTQYFGPGTRLTVL.

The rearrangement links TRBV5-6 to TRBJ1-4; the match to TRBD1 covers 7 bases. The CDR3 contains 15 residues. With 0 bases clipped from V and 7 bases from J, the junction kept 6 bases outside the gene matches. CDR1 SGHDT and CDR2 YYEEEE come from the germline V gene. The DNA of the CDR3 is TGTGCCAGCAGCTTGGCCCACGGGACAGCTGAAAAACTGTTTTTT. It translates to CASSLAHGTAEKLFF.

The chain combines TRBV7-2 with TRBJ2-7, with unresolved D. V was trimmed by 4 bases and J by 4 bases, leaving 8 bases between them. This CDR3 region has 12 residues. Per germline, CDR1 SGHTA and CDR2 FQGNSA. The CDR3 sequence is CASSSRAYEQYF. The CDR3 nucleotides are TGTGCCAGCAGCTCACGAGCTTACGAGCAGTACTTC.

CDR3 coding DNA: TGTGCCACACAGAGGGGATTCGATGAGCAGTTCTTC. This gives the protein CATQRGFDEQFF. The gene calls are TRBV19 and TRBJ2-1, with D possibly called TRBD1 or TRBD2 (5 bases each). Germline V gives CDR1 LNHDA, CDR2 SQIVND (reference sequence). V was trimmed by 10 bases and J by 8 bases, leaving 15 bases between them. The CDR3 runs to 12 residues.

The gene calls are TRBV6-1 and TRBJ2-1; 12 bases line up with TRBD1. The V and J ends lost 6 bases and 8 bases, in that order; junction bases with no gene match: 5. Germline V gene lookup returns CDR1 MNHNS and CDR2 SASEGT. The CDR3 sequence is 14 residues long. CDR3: CASSRDRGPYEQFF. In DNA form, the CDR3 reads TGTGCCAGCAGCCGGGACAGGGGGCCTTATGAGCAGTTCTTC.

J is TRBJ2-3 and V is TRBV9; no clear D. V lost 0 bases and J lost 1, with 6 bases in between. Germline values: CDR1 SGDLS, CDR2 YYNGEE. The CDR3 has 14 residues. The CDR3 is CASSVASGTDTQYF. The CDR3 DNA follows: TGTGCCAGCAGCGTAGCGAGCGGCACAGATACGCAGTATTTT.

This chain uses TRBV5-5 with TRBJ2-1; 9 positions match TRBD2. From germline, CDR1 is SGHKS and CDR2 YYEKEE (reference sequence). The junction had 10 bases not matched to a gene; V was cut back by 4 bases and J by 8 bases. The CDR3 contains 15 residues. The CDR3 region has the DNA TGTGCCAGCAGCCCTGACCAGCGGGGGGCCCATGAGCAGTTCTTC. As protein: CASSPDQRGAHEQFF.

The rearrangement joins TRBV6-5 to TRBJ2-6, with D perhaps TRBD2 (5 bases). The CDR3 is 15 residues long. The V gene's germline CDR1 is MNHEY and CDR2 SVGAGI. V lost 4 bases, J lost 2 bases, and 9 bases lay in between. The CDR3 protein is CASSFRGAGANVLTF. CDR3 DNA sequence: TGTGCCAGCAGTTTCCGGGGTGCTGGGGCCAACGTCCTGACTTTC.

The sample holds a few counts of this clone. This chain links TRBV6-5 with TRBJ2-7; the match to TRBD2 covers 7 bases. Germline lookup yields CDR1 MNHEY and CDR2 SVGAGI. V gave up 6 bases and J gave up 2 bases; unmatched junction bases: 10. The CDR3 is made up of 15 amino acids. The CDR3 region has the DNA TGTGCCAGCAGAATAAGCGGGATTCAAGCCTACGAGCAGTACTTC. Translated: CASRISGIQAYEQYF.

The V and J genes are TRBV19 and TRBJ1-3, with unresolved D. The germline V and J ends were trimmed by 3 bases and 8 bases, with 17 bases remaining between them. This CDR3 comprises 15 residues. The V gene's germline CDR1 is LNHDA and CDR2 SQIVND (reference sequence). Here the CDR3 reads CASSIAAGPGDTIYF. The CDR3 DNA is TGTGCCAGTAGTATCGCCGCGGGCCCTGGGGACACCATATATTTT.

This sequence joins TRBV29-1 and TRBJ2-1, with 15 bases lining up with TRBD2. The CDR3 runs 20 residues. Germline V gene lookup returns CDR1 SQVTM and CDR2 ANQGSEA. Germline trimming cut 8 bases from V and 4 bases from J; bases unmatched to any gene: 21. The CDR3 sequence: CSPGRGPGLAGGGPYNEQFF. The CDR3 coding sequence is TGCAGCCCCGGGAGGGGACCGGGACTAGCGGGAGGAGGGCCTTACAATGAGCAGTTCTTC.

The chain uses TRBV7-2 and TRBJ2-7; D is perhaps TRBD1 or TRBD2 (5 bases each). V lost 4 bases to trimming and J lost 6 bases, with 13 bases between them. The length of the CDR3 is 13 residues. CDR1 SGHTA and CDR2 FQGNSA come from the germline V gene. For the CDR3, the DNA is TGTGCCAGCAGCTCCCTACGGGGCCTCGAGCAGTACTTC. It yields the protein CASSSLRGLEQYF.

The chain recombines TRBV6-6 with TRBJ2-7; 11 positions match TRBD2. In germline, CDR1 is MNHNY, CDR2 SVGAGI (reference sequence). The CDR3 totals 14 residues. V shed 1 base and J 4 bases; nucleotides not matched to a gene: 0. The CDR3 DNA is TGTGCCAGCAGTTACTGGACTAGCGGGTACGAGCAGTACTTC. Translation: CASSYWTSGYEQYF.